This paragraph reports one T cell receptor beta chain. The target antigen is unknown. Within the sample, other DNA sequences also encode this same CDR3. Trimming cost V 6 bases and J 5 bases, with 11 bases left between them. The CDR3 sequence is 12 residues long. Per the germline V gene, CDR1 is SQVTM and CDR2 is ANQGSEA. This sample stems from a study of a mutant IDH1 vaccine in newly diagnosed glioma. Sequencing was performed with immunoSEQ multiplex PCR; in TCRdb, only in-frame clones are kept and a portion is missing. The table lists 60,000 to 100,000 clones, about 85% of them singletons. Specified time point: week 23, last vaccination. All doses held 300 ug of mutant IDH1 20-mer peptide, with topical imiquimod.

The source is a woman aged 45 to 65 with glioma. The chain is built from TRBV29-1 and TRBJ1-5; possible D gene TRBD1, 5 bases. This material consisted of PBMCs, taken from a glioma patient whose treatment included an IDH1 peptide vaccine. This chain's CDR3 is CSVGARDQPQHF. The CDR3 nucleotides read TGCAGCGTCGGGGCTCGGGATCAGCCCCAGCATTTT. The full variable domain, with the rest looked up from reference TRBV29-1 and TRBJ1-5, is SAVISQKPSRDICQRGTSLTIQCQVDSQVTMMFWYRQQPGQSLTLIATANQGSEATYESGFVIDKFPISRPNLTFSTLTVSNMSPEDSSIYLCSVGARDQPQHFGDGTRLSIL.